This is a list of T cell receptor beta chains from one sample in a study of OX40 agonist ivuxolimab in advanced cancers. Measured with immunoSEQ multiplex PCR; TCRdb has only the in-frame clones, and not every one. Of under 65,000 clones listed, roughly nine tenths are singletons. Specimen: CD4+ or CD8+ T cells sorted from blood, collected in a trial of the OX40 agonist ivuxolimab. These receptors were collected from an adult with an advanced solid tumor such as melanoma, head and neck, liver or kidney cancer. Both conserved end residues are part of each CDR3. The D gene is left open where the match is weak. Clone size is not always given. Where it is, it says once, few, many or a class for expanded clones.

j_gene | len | v_gene | abundance | d_gene | CDR3aa | CDR3nt
TRBJ2-3 | 15 | TRBV28 | . | TRBD2 | CASSILAGEADTQYF | TGTGCCAGCAGTATCCTAGCGGGAGAAGCAGATACGCAGTATTTT
TRBJ2-1 | 16 | TRBV7-3 | . | TRBD2 | CASSLRLAGVIDEQFF | TGTGCCAGCAGCTTAAGACTAGCGGGAGTAATTGATGAGCAGTTCTTC
TRBJ2-7 | 13 | TRBV9 | . | . | CASSGSQGGEKYF | TGTGCCAGCAGCGGGTCGCAGGGGGGAGAAAAGTACTTC
TRBJ2-1 | 13 | TRBV13 | few | . | CASSLGWDNEQFF | TGTGCCAGCAGCTTAGGATGGGACAATGAGCAGTTCTTC
TRBJ2-1 | 14 | TRBV27 | once | TRBD2 | CASSLGLAGNEQFF | TGTGCCAGCAGTTTAGGACTAGCGGGAAATGAGCAGTTCTTC
TRBJ2-5 | 16 | TRBV27 | . | TRBD2 | CASSTQPGLAQETQYF | TGTGCCAGCAGTACTCAGCCGGGACTAGCCCAAGAGACCCAGTACTTC
TRBJ1-5 | 12 | TRBV27 | . | . | CASSFGGQPQHF | TGTGCCAGCAGTTTTGGAGGTCAGCCCCAGCATTTT
TRBJ1-5 | 14 | TRBV15 | few | . | CATSSTGGNQPQHF | TGTGCCACCAGCAGTACAGGTGGCAATCAGCCCCAGCATTTT
TRBJ1-1 | 16 | TRBV18 | . | . | CASSPGRAVENTEAFF | TGTGCCAGCTCACCAGGAAGGGCAGTGGAGAACACTGAAGCTTTCTTT
TRBJ1-5 | 14 | TRBV5-6 | . | . | CASSLGGSHQPQHF | TGTGCCAGCAGCTTGGGAGGGTCCCATCAGCCCCAGCATTTT
TRBJ2-3 | 14 | TRBV30 | . | TRBD1 | CAWSPGTGADTQYF | TGTGCCTGGAGCCCAGGGACAGGGGCAGATACGCAGTATTTT
TRBJ1-1 | 15 | TRBV7-6 | once | TRBD1 | CASSPSAQGRYEAFF | TGTGCCAGCAGCCCTAGCGCACAGGGGCGCTATGAAGCTTTCTTT
TRBJ1-1 | 12 | TRBV7-9 | . | . | CASSLYLTEAFF | TGTGCCAGCAGCTTATATTTGACAGAAGCTTTCTTT
TRBJ2-7 | 14 | TRBV6-1 | . | . | CASSERAGTYEQYF | TGTGCCAGCAGTGAAAGGGCGGGAACCTACGAGCAGTACTTC
TRBJ1-2 | 12 | TRBV27 | once | TRBD1 | CASRAGGLGYTF | TGTGCCAGCAGGGCAGGGGGGCTTGGCTACACCTTC
TRBJ2-5 | 12 | TRBV7-8 | . | . | CASSLIQETQYF | TGTGCCAGCAGCTTAATCCAAGAGACCCAGTACTTC
TRBJ2-3 | 14 | TRBV27 | . | . | CASSLGGYTDTQYF | TGTGCCAGCAGTTTGGGGGGCTACACAGATACGCAGTATTTT
TRBJ2-3 | 14 | TRBV7-9 | once | . | CASSLGLRGDTQYF | TGTGCCAGCAGCCTCGGACTCCGCGGAGATACGCAGTATTTT
TRBJ2-5 | 14 | TRBV9 | . | . | CASSVEEGSRVQYF | TGTGCCAGCAGCGTAGAGGAGGGTTCACGTGTCCAGTACTTC
TRBJ2-3 | 16 | TRBV4-1 | . | TRBD2 | CASSQVGGRVTDTQYF | TGCGCCAGCAGCCAAGTCGGGGGGAGAGTAACAGATACGCAGTATTTT
TRBJ1-1 | 14 | TRBV2 | . | . | CASSDKFLNTEAFF | TGTGCCAGCAGTGATAAGTTCCTGAACACTGAAGCTTTCTTT
TRBJ2-7 | 16 | TRBV28 | . | TRBD1 | CASSLSGTGISYEQYF | TGTGCCAGCAGCTTGTCCGGGACAGGGATCTCCTACGAGCAGTACTTC
TRBJ1-5 | 15 | TRBV13 | . | . | CASSQGPYSNQPQHF | TGTGCCAGTTCCCAGGGTCCATATAGCAATCAGCCCCAGCATTTT
TRBJ1-6 | 14 | TRBV4-1 | few | . | CASSQGQYNSPLHF | TGCGCCAGCAGCCAAGGACAGTATAATTCACCCCTCCACTTT
TRBJ2-1 | 15 | TRBV27 | . | TRBD1 | CASSNRGQGTNEQFF | TGTGCCAGCAGTAATAGGGGACAGGGGACCAATGAGCAGTTCTTC
TRBJ2-1 | 16 | TRBV13 | . | . | CASSLGGPSSYNEQFF | TGTGCCAGCAGCTTAGGCGGACCAAGCTCCTACAATGAGCAGTTCTTC